A selection of T cell receptor beta chains follows, all from one sample in a study of metastatic and nonmetastatic thyroid tumors. MiXCR reprocessed the PCR reads for TCRdb. The table lists 15,000 to 20,000 clones, 34% of them singletons. Sample: tumor tissue. Receptors were obtained from a female donor with papillary thyroid cancer or a benign thyroid nodule (not recorded which). Some clones in this sample may be carry-over from other donors' samples. CDR3s include the opening cysteine and the closing phenylalanine or tryptophan. The D gene is left open where the match is weak. Rows give clone size only sometimes, using once, few, many, or a class for an expanded clone.

j_call clone_size cdr3_length v_call d_call cdr3_nt cdr3_aa
TRBJ2-5 many 11 TRBV20-1 - TGCAGTGCTACGAATGAGGAGACCCAGTACTTC CSATNEETQYF
TRBJ2-5 few 14 TRBV6-1 TRBD2 TGTGCCAGCAGCATAGCGGGGGGGCCCGAGACCCAGTACTTC CASSIAGGPETQYF
TRBJ2-7 few 13 TRBV28 TRBD2 TGTGCCAGCAGGGCGGGAGGGGTCTACGAGCAGTACTTC CASRAGGVYEQYF
TRBJ1-2 few 15 TRBV19 TRBD1 TGTGCCAGTAGTGCGGGGACAGGGGTTAACTATGGCTACACCTTC CASSAGTGVNYGYTF
TRBJ1-1 few 15 TRBV5-1 - TGCGCCAGCAGCTTGGAGCAGCTGGGTAGATCAGGAGCTTTCTTT CASSLEQLGRSGAFF
TRBJ1-2 medium-sized 14 TRBV27 TRBD1 TGTGCCAGCAGTTTATCGACAGGGGGCTATGGCTACACCTTC CASSLSTGGYGYTF
TRBJ2-7 - 12 TRBV12-3/TRBV12-4 - TGTGCCAGCAGCACCACTAGACGAGAGCAGTACTTC CASSTTRREQYF
TRBJ1-4 - 17 TRBV7-9 - TGTGCCAGCAGCTACCCCAGCATCCAGGGAAACAGAGAAAAACTGTTTTTT CASSYPSIQGNREKLFF
TRBJ2-1 - 18 TRBV5-1 TRBD2 TGCGCCAGCAGCTTGGCGGGACTAGCGGGGGGGTCCTACAATGAGCAGTTCTTC CASSLAGLAGGSYNEQFF
TRBJ2-7 few 13 TRBV27 - TGTGCCAGCAGTTTCTTAGGGGGATACGAGCAGTACTTC CASSFLGGYEQYF
TRBJ1-5 few 16 TRBV27 - TGTGCCAGCAGTCCTTTAGGGGACCCCGGGACCCAGCCCCAGCATTTT CASSPLGDPGTQPQHF
TRBJ1-5 many 14 TRBV7-8 - TGTGCCAGCAGCTTGGGAGGGGCTGCTCAGCCCCAGCATTTT CASSLGGAAQPQHF
TRBJ2-5 many 14 TRBV19 TRBD2 TGTGCCAGTAGTATACGGCTAGCGGGGGAGACCCAGTACTTC CASSIRLAGETQYF
TRBJ1-2 once 15 TRBV5-1 - TGCGCCAGCAGCTTGGCCCAGGGCGCTACGTATGGCCACACCTTC CASSLAQGATYGHTF
TRBJ2-1 - 16 TRBV5-4 - TGTGCCAGCAGCTTCCTCTGGGGGAGCTCCTACAATGAGCAGTTCTTC CASSFLWGSSYNEQFF
TRBJ1-2 - 15 TRBV29-1 - TGCAGCGTCCTGGGGGGCGGACCTTCCCTTTATGGCTACACCTTC CSVLGGGPSLYGYTF
TRBJ2-1 - 14 TRBV20-1 - TGCAGTGCTAGGGGGGCGGGGGATTACAATGAGCAGTTCTTC CSARGAGDYNEQFF
TRBJ2-3 - 16 TRBV15 - TGTGCCACCAGCAGAGATAATTGGGGAACCACAGATACGCAGTATTTT CATSRDNWGTTDTQYF
TRBJ2-5 many 16 TRBV6-2/TRBV6-3 TRBD2 TGTGCCAGCAGCCCGGGACTAGCGACTTACCAAGAGACCCAGTACTTC CASSPGLATYQETQYF
TRBJ2-2 - 13 TRBV19 TRBD1 TGTGCCAGTGACAGGGGGTACACCGGGGAGCTGTTTTTT CASDRGYTGELFF
TRBJ2-5 many 15 TRBV5-4 TRBD1 TGTGCCAGCAGCAGGACAGGGGGGGCTGGGGAGACCCAGTACTTC CASSRTGGAGETQYF
TRBJ2-1 many 12 TRBV29-1 - TGCAGCGTCCCTACTCCCTACAATGAGCAGTTCTTC CSVPTPYNEQFF
TRBJ2-1 many 12 TRBV3-1 - TGTGCCAGCAGCCAAGCCACGATAGGGCAGTTCTTC CASSQATIGQFF